A single sample is the source of the 23 T cell receptor beta chains below, sequenced in a study of shared clonotypes between healthy human individuals. Assay: immunoSEQ multiplex PCR; the TCRdb copy retains only in-frame clones and omits some. The sample includes around 510,000 clones, around 77% of them seen just once. The sequenced material came from PBMCs. The receptors here all came from a middle-aged woman in good health. Some clones in this sample may be carry-over from other donors' samples.

Comment on this clone: Other DNA sequences within the sample encode an identical CDR3. V is TRBV15 and J is TRBJ2-5; weak D call: TRBD1 (6 bases). This CDR3 spans 15 amino acids. V was cut by 0 bases and J by 2 bases, with 10 bases left in between. Germline CDR1 reads LNHNV; CDR2 reads YYDKDF (reference sequence). CDR3 sequence: CATSRDGGRQETQYF. The CDR3 region has the DNA TGTGCCACCAGCAGAGATGGGGGCAGACAAGAGACCCAGTACTTC.

V usage is TRBV9 and J usage is TRBJ1-2; D uncertain. Trimming stripped 0 bases from V and 0 bases from J, with 9 bases between. This CDR3 spans 15 amino acids. The germline CDR1 and CDR2 sequences are SGDLS and YYNGEE. The CDR3 nucleotides are TGTGCCAGCAGCGTAGATGAGGGCCCTAACTATGGCTACACCTTC. Its translation: CASSVDEGPNYGYTF.

This clone was detected many times. V usage is TRBV5-1 and J usage is TRBJ2-5; TRBD2 aligns across 7 bases. Germline V gene sequence: CDR1 SGHRS, CDR2 YFSETQ. The CDR3 extends over 15 amino acids. Unmatched junction bases numbered 8, after V lost 2 bases and J lost 4 bases. CDR3 coding DNA: TGCGCCAGCAGCTTAGGTGGGAGGGTCGGAGAGACCCAGTACTTC. It codes for CASSLGGRVGETQYF. Using reference TRBV5-1 and TRBJ2-5 for the parts outside the CDR3, the full variable domain is KAGVTQTPRYLIKTRGQQVTLSCSPISGHRSVSWYQQTPGQGLQFLFEYFSETQRNKGNFPGRFSGRQFSNSRSEMNVSTLELGDSALYLCASSLGGRVGETQYFGPGTRLLVL.

The V gene is TRBV30, the J gene TRBJ1-2; D unclear. The CDR3 has 13 residues. V lost 3 bases and J 4 bases, leaving 12 bases between the germline ends. CDR1 is GTSNPN and CDR2 is SVGIG in the germline V gene (reference sequence). For the CDR3, the DNA is TGTGCCTGGAGCGAGACTGGATTCTATGGCTACACCTTC. This codes for CAWSETGFYGYTF.

Comment on this clone: A far larger clone is a single base away, which makes a read error likely. J is TRBJ2-2 and V is TRBV6-1; D may match TRBD1 or TRBD2 (6 bases each). Germline CDR1 MNHNS, CDR2 SASEGT. This CDR3 is 15 amino acids long. The CDR3 sequence: CASTPGDTHTGDLFF. Here the CDR3 DNA reads TGTGCCAGCACCCCGGGGGACACTCACACCGGGGATCTGTTTTTT.

The gene calls are TRBV7-9 and TRBJ2-5, with D possibly TRBD2 on 5 matching bases. Germline assignment: CDR1 SEHNR and CDR2 FQNEAQ (reference sequence). The CDR3 totals 14 residues. Trimming removed 1 base from V and 5 bases from J, with 11 bases in between. Here the CDR3 DNA reads TGTGCCAGCAGCTTAGTCCCGGGGTTGGAGACCCAGTACTTC. It translates to CASSLVPGLETQYF.

Here the CDR3 reads CASSEAQGARNEQYF. The CDR3 DNA reads TGTGCCAGCAGTGAAGCCCAGGGGGCGCGAAACGAGCAGTACTTC. V usage is TRBV6-1 and J usage is TRBJ2-7; the match to TRBD1 covers 8 bases. With 0 bases clipped from V and 5 bases from J, the junction kept 6 bases outside the gene matches. The length of the CDR3 is 15 residues. CDR1 and CDR2 (germline): MNHNS, SASEGT.

This clone was recorded at least ten times. The chain recombines TRBV2 with TRBJ2-3; D remains unclear. From germline, CDR1 is SNHLY and CDR2 FYNNEI. The CDR3 is 15 residues long. Trimming took 1 base from V and 6 from J, leaving 14 bases between them. This chain's CDR3 is CASSEGVGLMDTQYF. CDR3 bases: TGTGCCAGCAGTGAAGGGGTCGGCCTCATGGATACGCAGTATTTT.

This clone has just one count. A much larger clonotype is one base distant, so this may be a read error. J is TRBJ1-1 and V is TRBV4-1; 7 bases agree with TRBD1. V lost 2 bases and J lost 3; bases outside the gene matches: 9. This CDR3 comprises 16 residues. Germline CDR1 and CDR2: MGHRA and YSYEKL. The CDR3 spells CASSQTGTAGYTEAFF. DNA for the CDR3: TGCGCCAGCAGCCAAACCGGGACAGCGGGATACACTGAAGCTTTCTTT.

Only a few counts were recorded for this clone. The rearrangement links TRBV27 to TRBJ2-7; D possibly corresponds to TRBD1 (6 bases). Deletions cut 5 bases from V and 0 bases from J, with 17 bases between. The CDR3 is 16 amino acids. Germline V gene data show CDR1 as MNHEY and CDR2 as SMNVEV (reference sequence). The CDR3 loop reads CASSRSGTTSSYEQYF. As DNA, the CDR3 is TGTGCCAGCAGTCGATCTGGGACAACGAGCTCCTACGAGCAGTACTTC.

This clone was detected only once. The V gene is TRBV11-2, the J gene TRBJ2-1; unclear D gene. CDR1 is SGHAT and CDR2 is FQNNGV in the germline V gene. The CDR3 covers 11 residues. Trimming took off 1 base at V and 10 bases at J, with 5 bases between the two ends. This chain's CDR3 is CASSLVEEQFF. In DNA, the CDR3 is TGTGCCAGCAGCTTAGTTGAGGAGCAGTTCTTC.

The genes are TRBV6-5 and TRBJ2-7; D might be TRBD1 (6 bases). This CDR3 is 14 amino acids long. Trimming took 6 bases from V and 3 from J, leaving 15 bases between them. The V gene's germline CDR1 is MNHEY and CDR2 SVGAGI. This CDR3 reads CASRDSGAVYEQYF. The DNA for the CDR3 is TGTGCCAGCAGGGATTCAGGGGCAGTCTACGAGCAGTACTTC.

About this clone: A much larger clone differs from this one at a single base, so this may be a read error. V gene TRBV4-2 combines with J gene TRBJ2-5, with 7 bases matching TRBD2. The length of the CDR3 is 12 residues. The junction had 4 bases not matched to a gene; V was cut back by 5 bases and J by 7 bases. Per germline, CDR1 LGHNA and CDR2 YNFKEQ. CDR3 in DNA: TGTGCCAGCAGCGACCCGGGGGGGACCCAGTACTTC. Translated, it gives CASSDPGGTQYF.

The gene calls are TRBV9 and TRBJ2-1, with 7 bases fitting TRBD2. The CDR3 has 15 amino acids. Looked up from germline, CDR1 is SGDLS and CDR2 is YYNGEE. Unmatched junction bases numbered 7, after V lost 3 bases and J lost 4 bases. In DNA form, the CDR3 reads TGTGCCAGCAGCGCGGGGGGAGAGTCGTACAATGAGCAGTTCTTC. It translates to CASSAGGESYNEQFF.

Comment on this clone: With a much larger clone just one base away, this may be a read error. The chain carries TRBV30 and TRBJ2-5; D perhaps matches TRBD1 (5 bases). Germline CDR1 and CDR2: GTSNPN and SVGIG (reference sequence). This CDR3 contains 13 residues. CDR3 residues: CAWSKTEQGTQYF. CDR3 in DNA: TGTGCCTGGAGTAAGACAGAACAAGGGACCCAGTACTTC.

The chain is built from TRBV7-2 and TRBJ1-5; D not certain. Trimming removed 5 bases at V and 5 bases at J, with 16 bases between. The germline V gene encodes CDR1 SGHTA and CDR2 FQGNSA. The CDR3 contains 15 residues. This CDR3 is CASSPFVGRDQPQHF. CDR3 DNA: TGTGCCAGCAGCCCCTTTGTGGGCAGAGATCAGCCCCAGCATTTT.

Many counts were recorded for this clone. V is TRBV4-1 and J is TRBJ2-5; TRBD2 might be the D (5 bases). The V end was cut by 1 base, the J end by 5 bases, with 11 bases between. Per germline, CDR1 MGHRA and CDR2 YSYEKL. The CDR3 totals 14 residues. This CDR3 is CASSQVEGLETQYF. The CDR3 bases are TGCGCCAGCAGCCAAGTTGAGGGCTTGGAGACCCAGTACTTC.

This rearrangement joins TRBV28 to TRBJ1-5, with unresolved D. Germline V gene sequence: CDR1 MDHEN, CDR2 SYDVKM. The V end lost 6 bases, the J end lost 10 bases, and 10 bases lay between the germline ends. This CDR3 contains 11 residues. Here the CDR3 reads CASRRDEPQHF. The CDR3 DNA reads as TGTGCCAGCAGAAGAGACGAACCCCAGCATTTT.

This clone appeared many times. The V call is TRBV28, the J call TRBJ2-1; D is uncertain. Trimming removed 5 bases at V and 7 bases at J, with 18 bases between. Germline-derived CDR1 and CDR2 are MDHEN and SYDVKM. The CDR3 loop spans 15 amino acids. CDR3 DNA: TGTGCCAGCAGTCCCAAGGCAGATGCTTTTAATGAGCAGTTCTTC. It translates to CASSPKADAFNEQFF.

This clone came up a few times. The J gene is TRBJ1-1, the V gene TRBV18; TRBD1 might be the D (5 bases). Germline V CDR1 and CDR2: KGHSH, LQKENI. This CDR3 contains 12 residues. The V end was cut by 5 bases, the J end by 4 bases, with 8 bases between. As DNA, the CDR3 is TGTGCCAGCTCAACGAGGGGCACTGAAGCTTTCTTT. It yields the protein CASSTRGTEAFF.

The CDR3 region has the DNA TGTGCCAGCAGCGGTGGCTGGGGTCTAGCGGGAGGAAGCCGCCTAAACACCGGGGAGCTGTTTTTT. As protein: CASSGGWGLAGGSRLNTGELFF. The chain couples TRBV7-3 to TRBJ2-2, with 11 nucleotides matching TRBD2. CDR1 and CDR2 from the germline V gene are SGHTA and FQGTGA. This CDR3 is built from 22 residues. The J segment lost 2 bases and the V segment lost 5 bases, leaving 22 bases of the junction unmatched.

The gene calls are TRBV2 and TRBJ2-7; possible D gene TRBD1, 6 bases. The V gene's germline CDR1 is SNHLY and CDR2 FYNNEI. The CDR3 is 15 amino acids. The germline V and J ends were trimmed by 5 bases and 2 bases, with 16 bases remaining between them. The CDR3 here is CASSNQAGVAYEQYF. The CDR3, as DNA: TGTGCCAGCAGTAACCAGGCAGGGGTGGCCTACGAGCAGTACTTC.

This clone has just a few counts. Here the CDR3 DNA reads TGCGCCAGCAGTCAAAACGGACTGAGATACACTGAAGCTTTCTTT. Amino acid sequence: CASSQNGLRYTEAFF. This chain connects TRBV23-1 to TRBJ1-1; D is unclear. TRBV23-1 is given ORF status, its function remaining uncertain. V lost 2 bases, J lost 3 bases, and 13 bases lay in between. The CDR3 consists of 15 residues.